Listed here are 22 T cell receptor beta chains from one sample, sequenced in a study of blood T cell repertoires in COVID-19. TCRdb keeps only in-frame clones here, not all; method: immunoSEQ multiplex PCR. Altogether about 57,000 clones are present, about 90% being singletons, with the ten largest covering around 4.5%. Input material: peripheral blood. These receptors originate from a human donor in a cohort sampled during active COVID-19.

The chain joins TRBV6-5 to TRBJ2-3, with a possible D match to TRBD2 (5 bases). The CDR3 runs to 15 residues. The V end lost 5 bases, the J end lost 1 base, and 13 bases lay between the germline ends. Germline CDR1 MNHEY, CDR2 SVGAGI. This chain's CDR3 is CASSRAGGRTDTQYF. The CDR3 DNA sequence: TGTGCCAGCAGTCGGGCGGGCGGCCGCACAGATACGCAGTATTTT.

This rearrangement joins TRBV10-3 to TRBJ2-7; D possibly corresponds to TRBD1 (7 bases). Trimming took 4 bases from V and 4 from J, leaving 17 bases between them. The CDR3 contains 15 residues. CDR1 and CDR2 (germline): ENHRY, SYGVKD. As DNA, the CDR3 is TGTGCCATCAGTGGGGGGCGGGACAGAGGATACGAGCAGTACTTC. This translates into CAISGGRDRGYEQYF.

The V and J genes are TRBV13 and TRBJ2-1; TRBD2 matches at 10 bases. Looked up from germline, CDR1 is PRHDT and CDR2 is FYEKMQ (reference sequence). This CDR3 spans 14 amino acids. With 6 bases clipped from V and 5 bases from J, the junction kept 4 bases outside the gene matches. As DNA, the CDR3 is TGTGCCAGCAGTAATAGCGGGAGGAACAATGAGCAGTTCTTC. Translating gives CASSNSGRNNEQFF.

This clone was seen just once. J is TRBJ2-1 and V is TRBV7-2; 12 bases map to TRBD1. Germline V CDR1 and CDR2: SGHTA, FQGNSA. This CDR3 has 14 amino acids. Germline trimming cut 3 bases from V and 15 bases from J; bases unmatched to any gene: 9. In DNA, the CDR3 is TGTGCCAGCAGCTTTCTAGGGACAGGGGGCCTTCCGTTCTTC. This sequence encodes CASSFLGTGGLPFF.

This chain joins TRBV20-1 and TRBJ2-3; D is perhaps TRBD2 (6 bases). CDR1 and CDR2 from the germline V gene are DFQATT and SNEGSKA (reference sequence). The CDR3 extends over 13 amino acids. V gave up 3 bases and J gave up 5 bases, with 12 bases separating them. The CDR3 protein is CSASGGIGDTQYF. The CDR3, as DNA: TGCAGTGCTAGTGGCGGGATTGGAGATACGCAGTATTTT.

The chain links TRBV4-1 to TRBJ2-4; 14 nucleotides match TRBD2. Germline trimming cut 1 base from V and 7 bases from J; bases unmatched to any gene: 3. Germline values: CDR1 MGHRA, CDR2 YSYEKL. The length of the CDR3 is 16 residues. CDR3 region: CASSQGTSGRFNIQYF. The CDR3 DNA is TGCGCCAGCAGCCAAGGGACTAGCGGGAGGTTTAACATTCAGTACTTC.

The rearrangement uses TRBV6-1 and TRBJ2-1; 7 bases are shared with TRBD2. V lost 0 bases to trimming and J lost 3 bases; unmatched junction nucleotides: 8. Germline V CDR1 and CDR2: MNHNS, SASEGT. The CDR3 runs to 17 residues. This chain's CDR3 is CASSEALGTTLYNEQFF. In DNA, the CDR3 is TGTGCCAGCAGTGAAGCGCTTGGGACTACCCTCTACAATGAGCAGTTCTTC.

Notes on this clone: Distinct nucleotide sequences in the sample also encode this CDR3. V and J are TRBV3-1 (or the pseudogene TRBV3-2) and TRBJ2-7; no firm D call. From germline, CDR1 is LGHDT and CDR2 YNNKEL (reference sequence). The germline V and J ends were trimmed by 2 bases and 3 bases, with 5 bases remaining between them. The CDR3 extends over 12 amino acids. This chain's CDR3 is CASSQLSYEQYF. The CDR3 coding sequence is TGTGCCAGCAGCCAACTCAGCTACGAGCAGTACTTC.

The J gene is TRBJ2-3, the V gene TRBV18, with a possible D match to TRBD2 (7 bases). Per germline, CDR1 KGHSH and CDR2 LQKENI. V was trimmed by 6 bases and J by 5 bases, leaving 15 bases between them. The CDR3 contains 14 residues. CDR3 nucleotides: TGTGCCAGCTCGACCCAAGGGGGGGGAGATACGCAGTATTTT. It translates to CASSTQGGGDTQYF.

J is TRBJ2-2 and V is TRBV27; 14 bases agree with TRBD2. Germline V CDR1 and CDR2: MNHEY, SMNVEV (reference sequence). The CDR3 totals 16 residues. The ends lost 5 bases at V and 5 bases at J; junction bases unmatched: 4. CDR3 sequence reads: CASSPGTSGRTGELFF. The CDR3 DNA sequence: TGTGCCAGCAGTCCAGGGACTAGCGGGAGAACCGGGGAGCTGTTTTTT.

The chain is built from TRBV5-1 and TRBJ2-3; D may be TRBD1 (6 bases). The CDR3 runs 15 residues. Germline V gene lookup returns CDR1 SGHRS and CDR2 YFSETQ. V was clipped by 4 bases and J by 2 bases, with 14 bases between them. The CDR3 is CASSPNRVTTDTQYF. DNA of the CDR3: TGCGCCAGCAGCCCCAACAGGGTTACCACAGATACGCAGTATTTT.

The V and J genes are TRBV7-9 and TRBJ1-1; TRBD1 aligns across 10 bases. Losses at the gene ends were 5 bases for V and 1 base for J; bases not matched to a gene: 4. This CDR3 contains 15 residues. Germline V gene sequence: CDR1 SEHNR, CDR2 FQNEAQ (reference sequence). The CDR3 sequence is CASSPTGGRNTEAFF. The CDR3 region has the DNA TGTGCCAGCAGCCCGACAGGGGGCCGGAACACTGAAGCTTTCTTT.

This sequence joins TRBV4-2 and TRBJ2-1, with 11 bases that match TRBD2. The V segment lost 5 bases and the J segment 4 bases; nucleotides outside the gene matches: 7. The CDR3 contains 16 residues. Looked up from germline, CDR1 is LGHNA and CDR2 is YNFKEQ. CDR3 DNA: TGTGCCAGCAGCTCGGGACTAGCGGTGCAGTACAATGAGCAGTTCTTC. Translation gives CASSSGLAVQYNEQFF.

CDR3 residues: CASSLDQGKDTQYF. The CDR3 DNA is TGCGCCAGCAGCTTGGACCAGGGTAAAGATACGCAGTATTTT. This rearrangement joins TRBV5-1 to TRBJ2-3, with D possibly matching TRBD1 (5 bases). Trimming pared 0 bases from V and 5 bases from J, leaving 10 bases between. The germline CDR1 and CDR2 sequences are SGHRS and YFSETQ. The CDR3 has 14 amino acids.

The chain uses TRBV30 and TRBJ1-4; D is unresolved. Trimming removed 3 bases from V and 8 bases from J, with 13 bases in between. The CDR3 is 13 amino acids. CDR1 and CDR2 from the germline V gene are GTSNPN and SVGIG (reference sequence). DNA for the CDR3: TGTGCCTGGAGAACCTCCTTTGAGGAAAAACTGTTTTTT. This encodes CAWRTSFEEKLFF.

This chain links TRBV3-1 (or the pseudogene TRBV3-2) with TRBJ2-1, with 9 bases that match TRBD2. Germline V CDR1 and CDR2: LGHDT, YNNKEL (reference sequence). The CDR3 covers 15 residues. The junction had 6 bases not matched to a gene; V was cut back by 4 bases and J by 5 bases. This CDR3 is CASSPGTSTNNEQFF. In DNA, the CDR3 is TGTGCCAGCAGCCCCGGGACTAGCACAAACAATGAGCAGTTCTTC.

The rearrangement links TRBV18 to TRBJ1-1; D is uncertain. Germline-derived CDR1 and CDR2 are KGHSH and LQKENI. The CDR3 is made up of 13 amino acids. V gave up 0 bases and J gave up 8 bases, with 10 bases separating them. The CDR3 DNA is TGTGCCAGCTCACCACCGTTACAGATCGAAGCTTTCTTT. This encodes CASSPPLQIEAFF. Supplemented by reference TRBV18 and TRBJ1-1, the full variable domain reads NAGVMQNPRHLVRRRGQEARLRCSPMKGHSHVYWYRQLPEEGLKFMVYLQKENIIDESGMPKERFSAEFPKEGPSILRIQQVVRGDSAAYFCASSPPLQIEAFFGQGTRLTVV.

The rearrangement links TRBV9 to TRBJ2-1; TRBD1 aligns across 7 bases. CDR3 length: 15 residues. CDR1 is SGDLS and CDR2 is YYNGEE in the germline V gene. V gave up 4 bases and J gave up 0 bases; unmatched junction bases: 4. The CDR3 bases are TGTGCCAGCAGCCCAGCAGGGGGCTCCTACAATGAGCAGTTCTTC. Its translation is CASSPAGGSYNEQFF.

This chain links TRBV29-1 with TRBJ2-5, with no clear D. Per germline, CDR1 SQVTM and CDR2 ANQGSEA. The V end lost 4 bases, the J end lost 5 bases, and 11 bases lay between the germline ends. This CDR3 region has 12 residues. DNA for the CDR3: TGCAGCGTTGTGGGCCTTCACGAGACCCAGTACTTC. Translating it yields CSVVGLHETQYF. Full variable domain (remainder filled in from reference TRBV29-1 and TRBJ2-5): SAVISQKPSRDICQRGTSLTIQCQVDSQVTMMFWYRQQPGQSLTLIATANQGSEATYESGFVIDKFPISRPNLTFSTLTVSNMSPEDSSIYLCSVVGLHETQYFGPGTRLLVL.

The DNA for the CDR3 is TGTGCCAGTAGTTTCCGAGAGACGGGATCCTACGAGCAGTACTTC. It yields the protein CASSFRETGSYEQYF. V usage is TRBV19 and J usage is TRBJ2-7; perhaps TRBD2 as D (5 bases). The CDR3 runs 15 residues. The V gene's germline CDR1 is LNHDA and CDR2 SQIVND (reference sequence). V lost 5 bases to trimming and J lost 1 base, with 15 bases between them. Supplemented by reference TRBV19 and TRBJ2-7, the full variable domain reads DGGITQSPKYLFRKEGQNVTLSCEQNLNHDAMYWYRQDPGQGLRLIYYSQIVNDFQKGDIAEGYSVSREKKESFPLTVTSAQKNPTAFYLCASSFRETGSYEQYFGPGTRLTVT.

This rearrangement joins TRBV3-1 (or the pseudogene TRBV3-2) to TRBJ1-1, with unresolved D. Trimming removed 1 base from V and 4 bases from J, with 10 bases in between. The CDR3 loop spans 14 amino acids. The germline CDR1 and CDR2 sequences are LGHDT and YNNKEL (reference sequence). CDR3 DNA sequence: TGTGCCAGCAGCCAAGTTCGGGGAGGCACTGAAGCTTTCTTT. Its protein is CASSQVRGGTEAFF.

V and J are TRBV11-2 and TRBJ2-3; weak D call: TRBD1 (5 bases). The CDR3 length is 15 residues. Per germline, CDR1 SGHAT and CDR2 FQNNGV. Between the trimmed V and J ends, which lost 2 bases and 6 bases, there was a span of 15 bases. The CDR3 spells CASSLKRQGGDTQYF. CDR3 bases: TGTGCCAGCAGCTTAAAGAGGCAGGGTGGGGATACGCAGTATTTT.